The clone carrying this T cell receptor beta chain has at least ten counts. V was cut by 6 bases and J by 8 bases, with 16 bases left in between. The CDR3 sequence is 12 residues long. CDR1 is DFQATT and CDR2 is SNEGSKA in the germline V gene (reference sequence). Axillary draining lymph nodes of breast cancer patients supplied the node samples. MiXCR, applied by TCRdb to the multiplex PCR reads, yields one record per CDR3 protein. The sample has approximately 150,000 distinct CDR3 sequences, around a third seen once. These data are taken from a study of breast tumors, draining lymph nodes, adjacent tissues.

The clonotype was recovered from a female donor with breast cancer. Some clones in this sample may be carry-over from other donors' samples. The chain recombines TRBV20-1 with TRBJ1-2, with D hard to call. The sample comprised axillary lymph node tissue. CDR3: CSANKGDGGYTF. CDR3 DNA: TGCAGTGCAAACAAGGGAGATGGCGGCTACACCTTC.